Here is one T cell receptor (beta chain) with its context. Its antigen is currently unknown. 5'RACE primed at constant segments yielded TCR alpha and TCR beta cDNA libraries bearing sample barcodes and UMIs. TCRdb re-analysed the 5' RACE reads in MiXCR, keeping a single row per CDR3 protein. Here the sample spans about 620,000 distinct CDR3 sequences, approximately 18% being singletons. The data derive from a study of T-cell memory formation after mild COVID-19. In the study overall: Largely donor-specific sequence clusters came from a couple of donors. Study outcomes and limitations: Those CD4+ clones that contracted were mainly in CM and EM (CD8+ ones in EMRA). Later expanders leaned CD4+, whereas day 15 to 85 contracting clones were balanced CD4/CD8.

The length of the CDR3 is 13 residues. The V gene's germline CDR1 is LGHDT and CDR2 YNNKEL (reference sequence). V lost 2 bases, J lost 5 bases, and 7 bases lay in between. Sequenced sample: PBMCs or a T cell subset sorted from them (not recorded which). This clonotype was obtained from an adult woman who had mild COVID-19 (a few samples of this study predate the infection). Cell type and time point are not known. This sequence joins TRBV3-1 and TRBJ1-5; D unresolved. CDR3 in DNA: TGTGCCAGCAGCCAAATGTTCGATCAGCCCCAGCATTTT. Protein: CASSQMFDQPQHF.